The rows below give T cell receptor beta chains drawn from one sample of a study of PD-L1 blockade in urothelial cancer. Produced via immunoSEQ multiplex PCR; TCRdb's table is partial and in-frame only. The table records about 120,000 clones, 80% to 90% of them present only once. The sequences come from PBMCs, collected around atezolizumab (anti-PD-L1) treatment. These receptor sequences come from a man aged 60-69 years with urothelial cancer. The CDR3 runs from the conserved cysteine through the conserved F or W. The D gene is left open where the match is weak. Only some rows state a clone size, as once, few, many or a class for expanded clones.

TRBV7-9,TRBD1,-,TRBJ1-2,CASSLALTGVSGYTF,TGTGCCAGCAGCTTAGCATTGACAGGGGTTTCTGGCTACACCTTC
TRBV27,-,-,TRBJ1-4,CASSSSSRDSYEKLFF,TGTGCCAGCAGTTCCTCCAGCCGGGATTCCTATGAAAAACTGTTTTTT
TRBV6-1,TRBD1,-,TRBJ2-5,CASSEAGTGGLETQYF,TGTGCCAGCAGTGAAGCGGGGACAGGGGGCTTAGAGACCCAGTACTTC
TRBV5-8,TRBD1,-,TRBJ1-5,CASTTGDRSNQPQHF,TGTGCCAGCACCACAGGGGACCGTAGCAATCAGCCCCAGCATTTT
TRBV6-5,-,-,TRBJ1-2,CASRGTLRGYTF,TGTGCCAGCAGGGGGACACTAAGGGGCTACACCTTC
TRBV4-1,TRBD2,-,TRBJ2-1,CASSQASGYNNEQFF,TGCGCCAGCAGCCAAGCTAGCGGATATAACAATGAGCAGTTCTTC
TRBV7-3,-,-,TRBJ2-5,CASSPGKETQYF,TGTGCCAGCAGCCCGGGGAAAGAGACCCAGTACTTC
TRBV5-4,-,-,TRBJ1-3,CASSSEPLSGNTIYF,TGTGCCAGCTCCTCAGAACCCCTCTCTGGAAACACCATATATTTT
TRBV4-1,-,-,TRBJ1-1,CASSQEGGLNTEAFF,TGCGCCAGCAGCCAAGAAGGCGGTTTGAACACTGAAGCTTTCTTT
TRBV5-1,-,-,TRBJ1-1,CASSLSVERAF,TGCGCCAGCAGCTTGAGCGTAGAGCGAGCCTTT
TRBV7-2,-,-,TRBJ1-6,CASSLSPTGNNSPLHF,TGTGCCAGCAGCTTATCCCCCACAGGAAATAATTCACCCCTCCACTTT
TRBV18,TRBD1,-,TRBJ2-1,CASSRDRASDEQFF,TGTGCCAGCTCACGAGACAGGGCATCTGATGAGCAGTTCTTC
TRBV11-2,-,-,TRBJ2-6,CASSSDSSGANVLTF,TGTGCCAGCAGCTCCGACAGCTCTGGGGCCAACGTCCTGACTTTC
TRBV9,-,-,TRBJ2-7,CASSVDRVGDEQYF,TGTGCCAGCAGCGTAGACAGGGTGGGAGACGAGCAGTACTTC
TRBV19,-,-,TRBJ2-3,CASSGAPRVRDTQYF,TGTGCCAGTAGTGGGGCTCCCAGGGTAAGAGATACGCAGTATTTT
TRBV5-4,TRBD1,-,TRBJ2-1,CASSLDGTGFRNEQFF,TGTGCCAGCAGCTTGGATGGGACAGGGTTTAGGAATGAGCAGTTCTTC
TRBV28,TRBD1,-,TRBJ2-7,CASRPPRGQGSKQYF,TGTGCCAGCAGGCCCCCTCGGGGACAGGGATCGAAGCAGTACTTC
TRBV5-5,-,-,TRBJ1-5,CASSLRTHTPNQPQHF,TGTGCCAGCAGCTTAAGGACACACACTCCAAATCAGCCCCAGCATTTT
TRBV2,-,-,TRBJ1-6,CASSVRASSYNSPLHF,TGTGCCAGCAGCGTCAGGGCAAGCTCCTATAATTCACCCCTCCACTTT
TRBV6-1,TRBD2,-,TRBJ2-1,CASSDGLGLAALNEQFF,TGTGCCAGCAGTGATGGATTGGGACTAGCGGCACTCAATGAGCAGTTCTTC
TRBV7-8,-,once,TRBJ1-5,CASTFDISNQPQHF,TGTGCCAGCACCTTTGACATCTCCAATCAGCCCCAGCATTTT
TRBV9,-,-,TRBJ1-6,CASSLGVNSPLHF,TGTGCCAGCAGCTTAGGAGTGAATTCACCCCTCCACTTT
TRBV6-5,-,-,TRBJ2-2,CASSYFERTGELFF,TGTGCCAGCAGTTACTTCGAGAGGACCGGGGAGCTGTTTTTT
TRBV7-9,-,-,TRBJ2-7,CASSLTATEQYF,TGTGCCAGCAGTTTGACAGCGACCGAGCAGTACTTC
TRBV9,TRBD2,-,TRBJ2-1,CASSAWTSGAYNEQFF,TGTGCCAGCAGCGCCTGGACTAGCGGGGCCTACAATGAGCAGTTCTTC
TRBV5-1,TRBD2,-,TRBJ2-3,CASSLGPTSGGTDTQYF,TGCGCCAGCAGTTTGGGACCGACTAGCGGGGGGACAGATACGCAGTATTTT
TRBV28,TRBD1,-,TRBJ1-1,CASRPLSGGTEAFF,TGTGCCAGCAGACCGCTTTCAGGGGGTACTGAAGCTTTCTTT
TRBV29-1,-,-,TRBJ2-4,CSVEKGAKNIQYF,TGCAGCGTTGAGAAGGGGGCCAAAAACATTCAGTACTTC
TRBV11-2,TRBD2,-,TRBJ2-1,CASTGGAGTYNEQFF,TGTGCCAGCACCGGGGGGGCGGGAACCTACAATGAGCAGTTCTTC
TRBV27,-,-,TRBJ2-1,CASSGLNYNEQFF,TGTGCCAGCAGCGGACTCAACTACAATGAGCAGTTCTTC
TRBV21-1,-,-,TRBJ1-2,CASKRGQVVYGYTF,TGTGCCAGCAAAAGGGGACAGGTAGTCTATGGCTACACCTTC
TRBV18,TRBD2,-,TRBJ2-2,CASSPASGGARTGELFF,TGTGCCAGCTCACCAGCTAGCGGGGGGGCCCGCACCGGGGAGCTGTTTTTT
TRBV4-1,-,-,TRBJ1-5,CASSRGGDSNQPQHF,TGCGCCAGCAGCCGAGGGGGGGACAGCAATCAGCCCCAGCATTTT
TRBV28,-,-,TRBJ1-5,CASSRPSGIRFQPQHF,TGTGCCAGCAGTCGGCCGTCGGGGATTAGGTTTCAGCCCCAGCATTTT
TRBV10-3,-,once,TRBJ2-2,CAIGGTGNTGELFF,TGTGCCATCGGAGGGACGGGTAACACCGGGGAGCTGTTTTTT
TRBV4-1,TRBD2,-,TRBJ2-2,CASSQDTAGVVRPRELFF,TGCGCCAGCAGCCAAGATACAGCGGGAGTTGTTCGTCCCAGGGAGCTGTTTTTT
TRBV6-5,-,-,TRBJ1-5,CASKLQVNQPQHF,TGTGCCAGCAAACTGCAGGTCAATCAGCCCCAGCATTTT
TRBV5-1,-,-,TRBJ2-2,CASSFGDTGGTGELFF,TGCGCCAGCAGCTTCGGTGATACAGGTGGGACCGGGGAGCTGTTTTTT
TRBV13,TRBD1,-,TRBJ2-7,CASSLEGAPSYEQYF,TGTGCCAGCAGCTTAGAGGGGGCCCCCTCCTACGAGCAGTACTTC
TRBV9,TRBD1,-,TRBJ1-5,CASSVEGAWNQPQHF,TGTGCCAGCAGCGTAGAGGGGGCTTGGAATCAGCCCCAGCATTTT
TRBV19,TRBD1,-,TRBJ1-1,CASRGWTGMNTEAFF,TGTGCCAGTAGGGGATGGACAGGGATGAACACTGAAGCTTTCTTT
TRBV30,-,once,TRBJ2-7,CAWSVNTFYEQYF,TGTGCCTGGAGTGTAAACACCTTCTACGAGCAGTACTTC
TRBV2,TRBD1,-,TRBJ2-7,CASSGTGAHEQYF,TGTGCCAGCAGCGGGACAGGGGCTCACGAGCAGTACTTC
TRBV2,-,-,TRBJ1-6,CASSERQGLSTLHF,TGTGCCAGCAGTGAACGCCAGGGGCTTTCCACCCTCCACTTT
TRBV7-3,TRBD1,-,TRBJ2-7,CASSLSEGQGAYEQYF,TGTGCCAGCAGCTTAAGTGAAGGACAGGGGGCCTACGAGCAGTACTTC
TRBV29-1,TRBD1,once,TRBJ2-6,CSVEGTGAGANVLTF,TGCAGCGTTGAAGGAACAGGGGCCGGGGCCAACGTCCTGACTTTC
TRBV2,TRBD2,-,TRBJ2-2,CASQGLAGVPGELFF,TGTGCCAGCCAGGGACTAGCGGGAGTGCCCGGGGAGCTGTTTTTT
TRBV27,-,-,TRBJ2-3,CASSTRALASQGTQYF,TGTGCCAGCAGCACAAGGGCCCTAGCCAGCCAAGGTACGCAGTATTTT
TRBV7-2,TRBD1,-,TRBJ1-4,CASRKGQGKNEKLFF,TGTGCCAGCAGAAAAGGACAGGGGAAAAATGAAAAACTGTTTTTT
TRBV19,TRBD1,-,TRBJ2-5,CASSRDRGQETQYF,TGTGCCAGTAGTCGGGACAGGGGGCAAGAGACCCAGTACTTC
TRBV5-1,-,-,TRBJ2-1,CASSLSPGRKDNEQFF,TGCGCCAGCAGCTTGAGTCCAGGGCGGAAAGACAATGAGCAGTTCTTC
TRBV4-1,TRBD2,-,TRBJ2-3,CASSQDSGFTSGRLDTQYF,TGCGCCAGCAGCCAAGATTCGGGATTTACTAGCGGTAGGCTAGATACGCAGTATTTT
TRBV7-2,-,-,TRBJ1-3,CATLGEENTIYF,TGTGCCACTTTGGGGGAGGAAAACACCATATATTTT
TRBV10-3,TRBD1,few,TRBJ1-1,CAISILGQLNTEAFF,TGTGCCATCAGTATCTTGGGACAGCTTAACACTGAAGCTTTCTTT